Shown below are 5 T cell receptor beta chains from a single sample sequenced in a study of T cells after yellow fever vaccination. TCRdb analysed the 5' RACE reads with MiXCR anew, one entry per CDR3 protein. The sample contains 140,000 to 150,000 distinct CDR3 sequences, around 6.3% of which appear only once. Specimen: CD4+ T cells sorted from PBMCs, collected 10 days after the yellow fever booster vaccination. The receptors here all came from a young man who received the YFV17D yellow fever vaccine.

This clonotype was seen many times. This sequence joins TRBV28 and TRBJ2-7; D not resolved. The CDR3 consists of 12 residues. CDR1 MDHEN and CDR2 SYDVKM come from the germline V gene. Trimming cost V 9 bases and J 1 base, with 10 bases left between them. In nucleotides, the CDR3 is TGTGCCAGTAGGACGGCTTCCTACGAGCAGTACTTC. Its translation is CASRTASYEQYF.

Ten or more counts support this clonotype. The chain has TRBV20-1 and TRBJ2-1; 7 nucleotides agree with TRBD2. J was trimmed by 1 base and V by 0 bases; bases with no gene match: 9. The CDR3 consists of 17 residues. Germline-derived CDR1 and CDR2 are DFQATT and SNEGSKA (reference sequence). The CDR3 sequence: CSARDLAGAGSYNEQFF. CDR3 sequence (DNA): TGCAGTGCTAGAGACTTGGCGGGAGCAGGGTCCTACAATGAGCAGTTCTTC.

Comments on this clonotype: A clone one base away is much larger, so this may be a read error. The chain links TRBV12-3 or TRBV12-4 to TRBJ1-1; TRBD1 is a possible D gene (6 bases). The CDR3 contains 13 residues. This CDR3 reads CASSRQGRTETFF. CDR3 DNA sequence: TGTGCCAGCAGTCGCCAGGGGCGGACTGAAACTTTCTTT.

In this sample, this clonotype turned up many times. The V gene is TRBV15, the J gene TRBJ1-2; the D is unclear. The germline V gene encodes CDR1 LNHNV and CDR2 YYDKDF (reference sequence). V was cut by 0 bases and J by 11 bases, with 16 bases left in between. The CDR3 sequence is 14 residues long. The CDR3 DNA reads as TGTGCCACCAGCAGAGATGTTGTTACAGCCGGTTACACCTTC. Amino acid sequence: CATSRDVVTAGYTF.

In its sample, this clonotype was seen many times. This chain links TRBV20-1 with TRBJ2-4; TRBD2 matches 11 bases. V lost 0 bases to trimming and J lost 0 bases; unmatched junction nucleotides: 7. CDR1 is DFQATT and CDR2 is SNEGSKA in the germline V gene (reference sequence). This CDR3 comprises 18 residues. For the CDR3, the DNA is TGCAGTGCTAGAGATCCCCAGACTAGCGGGGTAGCCAAAAACATTCAGTACTTC. Translating gives CSARDPQTSGVAKNIQYF.